Listed here are 28 T cell receptor beta chains from one sample, sequenced in a study of metastatic and nonmetastatic thyroid tumors. No patient had received any treatment before thyroid surgery. TCRdb re-called the PCR reads via MiXCR. The sample yields tens of thousands of clones, approximately 25% seen once. The sample was blood. Source of these receptors: a female donor with papillary thyroid cancer or a benign thyroid nodule (not recorded which). Some clones in this sample may be carry-over from other donors' samples.

Points on this clone: The conserved final phenylalanine or tryptophan is absent from the CDR3, which likely points to a read error. The rearrangement links TRBV4-1 to TRBJ2-7; TRBD1 matches at 8 bases. The ends lost 0 bases at V and 3 bases at J; junction bases unmatched: 7. This CDR3 is 16 amino acids long. Germline-derived CDR1 and CDR2 are MGHRA and YSYEKL. The CDR3 DNA follows: TGCGCCAGCAGCCAAGATCTATACAGGGGGATCTACGAGCAGTACCTC. This codes for CASSQDLYRGIYEQYL.

The rearrangement links TRBV6-1 to TRBJ2-7; tentatively, D is TRBD1 (5 bases). From germline, CDR1 is MNHNS and CDR2 SASEGT. V was cut by 6 bases and J by 2 bases, with 20 bases left in between. The CDR3 loop spans 16 amino acids. Here the CDR3 DNA reads TGTGCCAGCAGCCTACTGGGGCATGGTGTTCCCTACGAGCAGTACTTC. Amino acids: CASSLLGHGVPYEQYF.

The CDR3 DNA follows: TGCAGTGCGCTACCGGGACTACCTTCATTAGGGACGCAGTATTTT. Residues: CSALPGLPSLGTQYF. The chain is built from TRBV20-1 and TRBJ2-3; 7 bases fit TRBD2. V trimming: 6 bases; J trimming: 9 bases; junction bases outside the gene matches: 18. CDR1 and CDR2 (germline): DFQATT, SNEGSKA (reference sequence). This CDR3 has 15 amino acids.

This clone was detected many times. The chain recombines TRBV7-6 with TRBJ2-7; D is undetermined. The CDR3 extends over 14 amino acids. Germline CDR1 is SGHVS and CDR2 is FNYEAQ. The V and J ends lost 4 bases and 5 bases respectively, with 15 bases between them. This CDR3 is CASSSQVMGDEQYF. CDR3 sequence (DNA): TGTGCCAGCAGCTCGCAGGTGATGGGTGACGAGCAGTACTTC.

This clone was counted ten times or more. The CDR3 DNA is TGTGCCTGGAGTGTAGGAGGGACAGGCAATCAGCCCCAGCATTTT. Translation: CAWSVGGTGNQPQHF. The chain is built from TRBV30 and TRBJ1-5; 7 bases fit TRBD1. Germline V CDR1 and CDR2: GTSNPN, SVGIG (reference sequence). The CDR3 consists of 15 residues. Trimming removed 0 bases from V and 2 bases from J; junction bases left unmatched: 4.

In this sample, this clone turned up a few times. The chain employs TRBV28 and TRBJ2-7; D is uncertain. The V and J ends lost 6 bases and 4 bases respectively, with 7 bases between them. Per germline, CDR1 MDHEN and CDR2 SYDVKM. The CDR3 is 11 residues long. This CDR3 reads CASSSQYEQYF. The DNA for the CDR3 is TGTGCCAGCAGCTCCCAGTACGAGCAGTACTTC.

This clone was recorded at least ten times. Given a much more abundant clone one base away, this may be a read error. The chain couples TRBV10-2 to TRBJ1-6; no clear D. Trimming removed 3 bases at V and 0 bases at J, with 12 bases between. Germline lookup yields CDR1 WSHSY and CDR2 SAAADI. CDR3 length: 17 residues. CDR3 coding DNA: TGCGCCAGCAGTGATGCCTCTAGGATCTCCTATAATTCACCCCTCCACTTT. Amino acids: CASSDASRISYNSPLHF.

The chain combines TRBV11-2 with TRBJ2-1; TRBD2 might be the D (6 bases). CDR1 is SGHAT, CDR2 FQNNGV, per germline. CDR3 length: 15 residues. V gave up 5 bases and J gave up 12 bases, with 23 bases separating them. CDR3 in DNA: TGTGCCAGCAGCCTCACCGGGTCCCACATGGAGGGGCAGTTCTTC. Translation gives CASSLTGSHMEGQFF.

This clone has ten or more counts. The chain is built from TRBV4-1 and TRBJ2-3; 7 bases map to TRBD2. Germline-derived CDR1 and CDR2 are MGHRA and YSYEKL. V was pared by 1 base and J by 6 bases, with 7 bases of the junction left unmatched. The CDR3 is made up of 15 amino acids. The CDR3: CASSQGTRAFDTQYF. The CDR3 DNA reads TGCGCCAGCAGCCAAGGGACTAGGGCCTTTGATACGCAGTATTTT.

This clone was recorded at least ten times. The chain recombines TRBV12-3 or TRBV12-4 with TRBJ2-2; the D gene is possibly TRBD2 (6 bases). This CDR3 has 16 residues. V lost 6 bases to trimming and J lost 1 base, with 15 bases between them. Here the CDR3 reads CASRKQAGMNTGELFF. CDR3 nucleotide sequence: TGTGCCAGCAGGAAACAGGCGGGGATGAACACCGGGGAGCTGTTTTTT.

Remarks on this clone: At one end, the junction sequence differs from germline, possibly due to a read error. The chain has TRBV30 and TRBJ1-1; D may be TRBD1 (5 bases). Germline CDR1 is GTSNPN and CDR2 is SVGIG (reference sequence). The CDR3 length is 13 residues. The CDR3 here is CAGGAWFNTEAFF. CDR3 nucleotides: TGTGCCGGCGGGGCGTGGTTCAACACAGAAGCTTTCTTT.

At least ten counts were recorded for this clone. The gene calls are TRBV20-1 and TRBJ2-3; 13 bases agree with TRBD2. V trimming: 2 bases; J trimming: 8 bases; junction bases outside the gene matches: 7. The CDR3 is 15 amino acids. Per the germline V gene, CDR1 is DFQATT and CDR2 is SNEGSKA (reference sequence). CDR3 sequence (DNA): TGCAGTGCTAGACTACTAGCGGGGGGGCCCCTTACGCAGTATTTT. It codes for CSARLLAGGPLTQYF.

This clone was recorded only once. The rearrangement joins TRBV7-3 to TRBJ1-1; no reliable D call. The CDR3 spans 14 residues. The V end lost 0 bases, the J end lost 1 base, and 6 bases lay between the germline ends. Germline-derived CDR1 and CDR2 are SGHTA and FQGTGA. The DNA for the CDR3 is TGTGCCAGCAGCTTAACCTATGCGAACACTGAAGCTTTCTTT. This encodes CASSLTYANTEAFF.

This clone rates as medium-sized (0.01 to 0.1%). The DNA for the CDR3 is TGTGCCAGCATCCTAGGGACTAGGGCTACCGGGGAGCTGTTTTTT. Encoded protein: CASILGTRATGELFF. The V call is TRBV2, the J call TRBJ2-2; 8 nucleotides align to TRBD2. CDR3 length: 15 amino acids. Unmatched junction bases numbered 9, after V lost 7 bases and J lost 5 bases. Germline V lookup: CDR1 SNHLY, CDR2 FYNNEI.

This clone turned up a few times. The rearrangement uses TRBV6-1 and TRBJ2-2, with 9 nucleotides matching TRBD2. The CDR3 has 15 amino acids. The germline V gene has CDR1 MNHNS and CDR2 SASEGT. After removal of 0 bases from V and 4 bases from J, the junction contained 0 bases not matched to a gene. This CDR3 is CASSEASGSTGELFF. CDR3 DNA sequence: TGTGCCAGCAGTGAAGCTAGCGGGAGCACCGGGGAGCTGTTTTTT.

This clone was detected ten times or more. The gene calls are TRBV4-2 and TRBJ2-3, with 14 bases matching TRBD2. Germline V gene data show CDR1 as LGHNA and CDR2 as YNFKEQ. The J segment lost 8 bases and the V segment lost 5 bases, leaving 9 bases of the junction unmatched. CDR3 length: 16 amino acids. The CDR3 region has the DNA TGTGCCAGCAGCGCGACTAGCGGGGGGGCGCTAGGTACGCAGTATTTT. Translating gives CASSATSGGALGTQYF.

This rearrangement joins TRBV2 to TRBJ2-1; TRBD2 matches 8 bases. The germline gives CDR1 SNHLY, CDR2 FYNNEI. The CDR3 loop spans 12 amino acids. V gave up 7 bases and J gave up 15 bases; unmatched junction bases: 11. CDR3 in amino acids: CASNRAGGGLFF. For the CDR3, the DNA is TGTGCCAGCAATCGGGCGGGAGGCGGGTTGTTCTTC.

This clone was counted many times. J is TRBJ2-1 and V is TRBV7-2; D assignment may be TRBD1 or TRBD2 (5 bases each). Looked up from germline, CDR1 is SGHTA and CDR2 is FQGNSA. The CDR3 length is 15 residues. Trimming cost V 5 bases and J 7 bases, with 18 bases left between them. The CDR3 region has the DNA TGTGCCAGCAGCCCGCTGGTCGGGACGGGGAATGAGCAGTTCTTC. It yields the protein CASSPLVGTGNEQFF.

This clone has at least ten counts. The chain links TRBV9 to TRBJ2-7; D remains ambiguous. This CDR3 spans 11 amino acids. Germline assignment: CDR1 SGDLS and CDR2 YYNGEE. The V end lost 3 bases, the J end lost 4 bases, and 5 bases lay between the germline ends. Here the CDR3 DNA reads TGTGCCAGCAGCGCCGAGTACGAGCAGTACTTC. Translated, it gives CASSAEYEQYF.

This clone was seen many times. The chain joins TRBV12-3 or TRBV12-4 to TRBJ2-3; a possible D gene is TRBD1 (6 bases). The CDR3 is 12 amino acids. Deletions cut 6 bases from V and 5 bases from J, with 9 bases between. The CDR3 region is CASSKTGDTQYF. In nucleotides, the CDR3 is TGTGCCAGCAGCAAGACAGGAGATACGCAGTATTTT.

There are many counts of this clone. The chain couples TRBV5-8 to TRBJ1-5, with a tentative D call TRBD1 (5 bases). Trimming removed 5 bases at V and 0 bases at J, with 9 bases between. CDR3 size: 14 residues. CDR1 is SGHTS, CDR2 YDEGEE, per germline. The chain's CDR3 is CASRGRNSNQPQHF. CDR3 bases: TGTGCCAGCAGGGGACGGAATAGCAATCAGCCCCAGCATTTT.

By share, this clone ranks as medium-sized (0.01 to 0.1%). The chain is built from TRBV4-3 and TRBJ1-4, with D perhaps matching TRBD1 (5 bases). V lost 3 bases, J lost 10 bases, and 18 bases lay in between. Germline V gene data show CDR1 as LGHNA and CDR2 as YSLEER. The CDR3 has 15 amino acids. The CDR3 loop reads CASSHHRVPGGKLFF. Written as DNA, the CDR3 is TGCGCCAGCAGCCACCACCGGGTCCCTGGGGGAAAACTGTTTTTT.

Ten or more counts support this clone. An end of the junction does not agree with germline; a read error may underlie this. This chain uses TRBV5-6 with TRBJ2-7; TRBD2 matches 7 bases. The CDR3 spans 12 residues. CDR1 is SGHDT and CDR2 is YYEEEE in the germline V gene. The CDR3 protein is CASSLNSGLRDF. The CDR3 DNA follows: TGTGCCAGCAGCTTGAATAGCGGGCTCAGGGACTTC.

The V and J genes are TRBV28 and TRBJ1-5; D is unclear. CDR1 and CDR2 from the germline V gene are MDHEN and SYDVKM. This CDR3 contains 15 residues. Trimming stripped 3 bases from V and 2 bases from J, with 11 bases between. CDR3 protein: CASSFSGLGNQPQHF. Here the CDR3 DNA reads TGTGCCAGCAGTTTTTCGGGATTGGGCAATCAGCCCCAGCATTTT.

The chain carries TRBV5-5 and TRBJ2-7; D is ambiguous. Trimming pared 2 bases from V and 3 bases from J, leaving 6 bases between. The CDR3 is 12 amino acids. Germline loops: CDR1 SGHKS, CDR2 YYEKEE (reference sequence). Written as DNA, the CDR3 is TGTGCCAGCAGCTTTCAAGGCTACGAGCAGTACTTC. It yields the protein CASSFQGYEQYF.

This clone was observed a few times. The chain uses TRBV28 and TRBJ1-1; no clear D gene. Per the germline V gene, CDR1 is MDHEN and CDR2 is SYDVKM. The ends were cut back, 2 bases at V and 9 bases at J, with 7 bases in the middle. This CDR3 comprises 11 residues. CDR3: CASSLGPQAFF. The CDR3 DNA follows: TGTGCCAGCAGTTTAGGACCCCAAGCTTTCTTT.

The V gene is TRBV20-1, the J gene TRBJ1-2; TRBD1 matches at 7 bases. This CDR3 spans 10 amino acids. Germline loops: CDR1 DFQATT, CDR2 SNEGSKA (reference sequence). With V trimmed by 6 bases and J by 8 bases, 3 bases remained unmatched. The CDR3 nucleotides are TGCAGTGCCCAGACAGGGGGCTACACCTTC. Amino acids: CSAQTGGYTF.

In its sample, this clone was seen many times. The V and J genes are TRBV2 and TRBJ2-5; 7 nucleotides align to TRBD2. This CDR3 comprises 15 residues. V lost 6 bases, J lost 2 bases, and 9 bases stayed unmatched. Germline assignment: CDR1 SNHLY and CDR2 FYNNEI. The CDR3 spells CASRITGLTQETQYF. The CDR3 DNA sequence: TGTGCCAGCAGGATCACGGGACTAACTCAAGAGACCCAGTACTTC.